This T cell receptor (beta chain) was identified in a study of PD-1 blockade in classical Hodgkin lymphoma. Every patient relapsed after autologous stem cell transplantation, and brentuximab vedotin exposure varied. Relapsed/refractory classical Hodgkin lymphoma patients had complete, partial or progressive responses. CDR1 MNHNS and CDR2 SASEGT come from the germline V gene. The CDR3 sequence is 13 residues long. V trimming: 4 bases; J trimming: 4 bases; junction bases outside the gene matches: 3. Here immunoSEQ multiplex PCR was the method, and the copy in TCRdb shows in-frame clones only, minus some. The sample includes some 6,800 clones, about 86% of them seen just once. Study results and limitations: Healthy donors were reported to have higher baseline TCR diversity than newly diagnosed patients. Those starting nivolumab under 1 year post-ASCT were excluded.

With regard to this clone: Its antigen remains unidentified.

This clonotype originated in a human donor with classical Hodgkin lymphoma. This specimen was peripheral blood mononuclear cells (PBMCs), taken before the second cycle of nivolumab. This chain uses TRBV6-1 with TRBJ2-5, with 7 bases lining up with TRBD1. In nucleotides, the CDR3 is TGTGCCAGCAGTGCGACAGGGAGAGAGACCCAGTACTTC. This codes for CASSATGRETQYF.